These 12 T cell receptor beta chains share one sample of origin, sequenced in a study of blood T cell repertoires in COVID-19. Using immunoSEQ multiplex PCR, the repertoire was profiled, and TCRdb retains in-frame clones only, with some absent. The sample has around 260,000 clones; roughly 87% are singletons. Sequenced material: peripheral blood. The source is a human donor in a cohort sampled during active COVID-19.

The V gene is TRBV6-6, the J gene TRBJ2-1, with a weak D call TRBD2 (7 bases). V dropped 7 bases and J dropped 7 bases, with 14 bases sitting between them. The CDR3 is made up of 13 amino acids. Germline V lookup: CDR1 MNHNY, CDR2 SVGAGI (reference sequence). CDR3 loop: CASNGGRVNEQFF. CDR3 in DNA: TGTGCCAGCAACGGGGGGCGGGTTAATGAGCAGTTCTTC.

The chain combines TRBV6-2 or TRBV6-3 with TRBJ2-7; 13 bases map to TRBD2. CDR3 length equals 14 residues. V shed 6 bases, J shed 9 bases, and the junction held 8 bases outside the gene matches. The germline CDR1 and CDR2 sequences are MNHEY and SVGEGT. The DNA for the CDR3 is TGTGCCAGCAGCCCGGGACTAGCGGGAACCGGGCAGTACTTC. Its translation: CASSPGLAGTGQYF.

The chain recombines TRBV24-1 with TRBJ2-3; no clear D gene. CDR3 size: 12 residues. V lost 3 bases and J lost 6, with 6 bases in between. The germline V gene encodes CDR1 KGHDR and CDR2 SFDVKD. CDR3 bases: TGTGCCACCAGTGATACCCAGGATACGCAGTATTTT. Amino acid sequence: CATSDTQDTQYF.

The genes are TRBV7-9 and TRBJ1-3, with a possible D match to TRBD1 (5 bases). Germline CDR1 and CDR2: SEHNR and FQNEAQ (reference sequence). Trimming removed 4 bases at V and 4 bases at J, with 20 bases between. CDR3 size: 17 residues. The CDR3 reads CASSSILGRVEGNTIYF. CDR3 bases: TGTGCCAGCAGCTCCATCTTAGGCAGGGTGGAAGGAAACACCATATATTTT.

This clone was found a few times. This chain connects TRBV29-1 to TRBJ2-2, with TRBD1 identical over 9 bases. V was pared by 5 bases and J by 8 bases, with 9 bases of the junction left unmatched. The CDR3 is made up of 14 amino acids. Germline values: CDR1 SQVTM, CDR2 ANQGSEA. CDR3 DNA sequence: TGCAGCGTTATCCTATACAGGGGGCTTGGGGAGCTGTTTTTT. This encodes CSVILYRGLGELFF.

This clone was recorded a few times. The chain employs TRBV9 and TRBJ1-3; D gene uncertain. Germline V lookup: CDR1 SGDLS, CDR2 YYNGEE. The germline V and J ends were trimmed by 3 bases and 4 bases, with 8 bases remaining between them. The CDR3 runs to 13 residues. The CDR3 region is CASSARGGNTIYF. CDR3 in DNA: TGTGCCAGCAGCGCCCGGGGAGGAAACACCATATATTTT. The full variable domain, its missing parts supplied by reference TRBV9 and TRBJ1-3, is DSGVTQTPKHLITATGQRVTLRCSPRSGDLSVYWYQQSLDQGLQFLIQYYNGEERAKGNILERFSAQQFPDLHSELNLSSLELGDSALYFCASSARGGNTIYFGEGSWLTVV.

This chain links TRBV28 with TRBJ1-2; D unclear. Deletions cut 6 bases from V and 2 bases from J, with 10 bases between. Germline CDR1 MDHEN, CDR2 SYDVKM. The length of the CDR3 is 13 residues. The CDR3 nucleotides are TGTGCCAGCAGCCCTCCGTTAAACTATGGCTACACCTTC. Its translation: CASSPPLNYGYTF.

The chain uses TRBV28 and TRBJ2-3, with TRBD2 identical over 7 bases. Germline CDR1 and CDR2: MDHEN and SYDVKM. J was trimmed by 3 bases and V by 5 bases; bases with no gene match: 5. The CDR3 has 14 amino acids. CDR3 protein: CASSPGGRTDTQYF. In DNA, the CDR3 is TGTGCCAGCAGTCCTGGCGGGAGAACAGATACGCAGTATTTT.

This rearrangement joins TRBV7-6 to TRBJ1-5, with TRBD1 as a possible D gene (6 bases). The CDR3 sequence is 16 residues long. Germline CDR1 SGHVS, CDR2 FNYEAQ. Trimming removed 2 bases at V and 3 bases at J, with 14 bases between. CDR3 in amino acids: CASSLQQGATNQPQHF. The CDR3 region has the DNA TGTGCCAGCAGCTTACAACAGGGAGCGACCAATCAGCCCCAGCATTTT.

The rearrangement joins TRBV12-5 to TRBJ2-2, with TRBD1 matching 11 bases. The V segment lost 4 bases and the J segment 5 bases; nucleotides outside the gene matches: 3. The length of the CDR3 is 15 residues. Germline V lookup: CDR1 LGHNT, CDR2 FRNRAP. CDR3 in amino acids: CASGSGQGATGELFF. CDR3 DNA: TGTGCTAGTGGTTCCGGACAGGGGGCAACCGGGGAGCTGTTTTTT.

This chain uses TRBV2 with TRBJ1-1; the D is unclear. CDR1 SNHLY and CDR2 FYNNEI come from the germline V gene. V was clipped by 4 bases and J by 2 bases, with 20 bases between them. The CDR3 extends over 17 amino acids. CDR3 nucleotides: TGTGCCAGCAGTGGTGGAGTGGGTGGAGGCTCCAACACTGAAGCTTTCTTT. Its protein is CASSGGVGGGSNTEAFF.

CDR3 nucleotides: TGCAGCGGGAGGAGCTCCTACAATGAGCAGTTCTTC. Protein sequence: CSGRSSYNEQFF. The chain uses TRBV29-1 and TRBJ2-1; a possible D gene is TRBD2 (5 bases). V was cut by 7 bases and J by 0 bases, with 7 bases left in between. The V gene's germline CDR1 is SQVTM and CDR2 ANQGSEA. The CDR3 consists of 12 residues.